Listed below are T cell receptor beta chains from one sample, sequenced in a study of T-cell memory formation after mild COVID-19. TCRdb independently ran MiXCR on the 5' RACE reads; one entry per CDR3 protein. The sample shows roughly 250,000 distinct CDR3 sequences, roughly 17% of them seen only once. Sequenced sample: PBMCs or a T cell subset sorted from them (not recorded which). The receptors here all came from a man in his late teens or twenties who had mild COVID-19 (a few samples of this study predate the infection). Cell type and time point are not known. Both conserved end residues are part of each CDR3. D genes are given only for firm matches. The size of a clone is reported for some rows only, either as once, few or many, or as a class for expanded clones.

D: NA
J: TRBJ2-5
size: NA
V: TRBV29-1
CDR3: CSLGPQETQYF
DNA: TGCAGCCTGGGGCCTCAAGAGACCCAGTACTTC

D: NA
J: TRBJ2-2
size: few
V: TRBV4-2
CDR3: CASSQDAIIGELFF
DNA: TGTGCCAGCAGCCAAGATGCCATCATCGGGGAGCTGTTTTTT

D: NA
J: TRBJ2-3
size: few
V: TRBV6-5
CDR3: CASRQGPDTQYF
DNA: TGTGCCAGCAGACAGGGTCCGGATACGCAGTATTTT

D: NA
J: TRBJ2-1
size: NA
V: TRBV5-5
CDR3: CASSRSFDEQFF
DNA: TGTGCCAGCAGCCGCAGTTTCGATGAGCAGTTCTTC

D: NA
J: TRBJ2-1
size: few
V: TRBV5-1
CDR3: CASSVTSYNEQFF
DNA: TGCGCCAGCAGCGTTACTAGCTACAATGAGCAGTTCTTC

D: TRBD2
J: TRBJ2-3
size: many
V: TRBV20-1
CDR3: CSASGGATDTQYF
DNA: TGCAGTGCTAGCGGGGGGGCCACAGATACGCAGTATTTT

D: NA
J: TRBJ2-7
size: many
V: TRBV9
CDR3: CASSPGDGYSYEQYF
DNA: TGTGCCAGCAGCCCCGGGGACGGATACTCCTACGAGCAGTACTTC

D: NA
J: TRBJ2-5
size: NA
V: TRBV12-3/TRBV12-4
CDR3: CASRDGQETQYF
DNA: TGTGCCAGCCGGGACGGCCAAGAGACCCAGTACTTC

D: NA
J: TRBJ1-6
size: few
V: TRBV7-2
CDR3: CASKRFYSLSSYNSPLHF
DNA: TGTGCCAGCAAGAGGTTTTACAGCTTAAGCTCCTATAATTCACCCCTCCACTTT

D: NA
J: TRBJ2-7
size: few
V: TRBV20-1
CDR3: CSARDRAGKYEQYF
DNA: TGCAGTGCTAGAGATCGTGCGGGGAAATACGAGCAGTACTTC

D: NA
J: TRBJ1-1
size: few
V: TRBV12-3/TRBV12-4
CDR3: CASGSGTEAFF
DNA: TGTGCCAGCGGGTCCGGGACTGAAGCTTTCTTT

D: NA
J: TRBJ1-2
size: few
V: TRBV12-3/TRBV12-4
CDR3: CASSLWESGYTF
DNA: TGTGCCAGCAGTTTATGGGAGTCTGGCTACACCTTC

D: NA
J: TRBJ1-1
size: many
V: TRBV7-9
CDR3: CASSLWGMNTEAFF
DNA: TGTGCCAGCAGCTTATGGGGGATGAACACTGAAGCTTTCTTT

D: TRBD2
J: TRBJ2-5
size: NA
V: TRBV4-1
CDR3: CASSHGGAWETQYF
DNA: TGCGCCAGCAGCCACGGGGGGGCCTGGGAGACCCAGTACTTC

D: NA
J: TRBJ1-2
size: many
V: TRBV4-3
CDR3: CASSQGGGYGYTF
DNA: TGCGCCAGCAGCCAAGGAGGGGGTTATGGCTACACCTTC

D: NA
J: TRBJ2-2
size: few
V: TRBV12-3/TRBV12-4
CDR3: CASTVQVTGELFF
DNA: TGTGCCAGCACCGTACAAGTCACCGGGGAGCTGTTTTTT

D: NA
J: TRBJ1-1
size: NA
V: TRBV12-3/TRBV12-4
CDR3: CASSPANTEAFF
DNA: TGTGCCAGCAGTCCCGCGAACACTGAAGCTTTCTTT

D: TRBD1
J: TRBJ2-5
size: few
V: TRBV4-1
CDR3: CASSQEGGQGGETQYF
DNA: TGCGCCAGCAGCCAAGAAGGGGGACAGGGTGGAGAGACCCAGTACTTC

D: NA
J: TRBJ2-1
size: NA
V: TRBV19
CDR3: CASSSRQPGQFF
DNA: TGTGCCAGTAGTAGTAGACAGCCTGGGCAGTTCTTC

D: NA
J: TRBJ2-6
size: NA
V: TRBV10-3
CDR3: CAIHGGQGMPNVLTF
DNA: TGTGCCATCCACGGGGGGCAGGGGATGCCCAACGTCCTGACTTTC

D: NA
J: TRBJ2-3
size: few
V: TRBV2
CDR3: CAIDSEDTQYF
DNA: TGTGCCATTGACAGTGAGGATACGCAGTATTTT

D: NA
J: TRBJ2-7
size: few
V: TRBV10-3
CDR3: CAISEPSSSSYEQYF
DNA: TGTGCCATCAGTGAACCAAGCTCCAGCTCCTACGAGCAGTACTTC

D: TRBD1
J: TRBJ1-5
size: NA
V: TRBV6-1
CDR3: CASSGRTGASGQPQHF
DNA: TGTGCCAGCAGTGGGAGGACAGGGGCGAGTGGTCAGCCCCAGCATTTT

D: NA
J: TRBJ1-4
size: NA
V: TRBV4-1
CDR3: CASSQLGALSPQLFF
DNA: TGCGCCAGCAGCCAGCTAGGGGCCCTTTCCCCCCAACTGTTTTTT

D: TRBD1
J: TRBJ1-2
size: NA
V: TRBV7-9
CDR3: CASSPTRDREGYTF
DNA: TGTGCCAGCAGCCCTACCCGGGACAGGGAAGGCTACACCTTC

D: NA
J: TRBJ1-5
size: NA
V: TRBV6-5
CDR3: CASSYSPRGPEGSNQPQHF
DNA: TGTGCCAGCAGTTACTCGCCACGGGGACCCGAGGGGAGCAATCAGCCCCAGCATTTT